Sequencing of this T cell receptor beta chain was carried out in a study of neoadjuvant anti-PD-1 for oral cavity cancer (dated by TCRdb to about 2021). Broadly, across the study: Before curative-intent surgical resection, most patients were given three to four biweekly doses of nivolumab at 3 mg/kg. Responders were defined as patients with complete response, partial response or stable disease by RECIST 1.1; non-responders were defined as patients with progression. The parent correlative cohort had around 13 patients and a response rate of 25% to 35%. Patients who did not progress were given a fourth nivolumab dose at about day 43 and had definitive surgical resection on days 50-56.

The germline V gene yields MDHEN for CDR1 and SYDVKM for CDR2. The CDR3 runs 16 residues from the cysteine to the phenylalanine. Only the CDR3 portion is preserved as DNA: 48 bases, with reading frame beginning at the first base. V and J lose 6 bases and 0 bases, and a span of 15 bases separates them. Explained via the paper, the time point label denotes: before neoadjuvant nivolumab. None of the patients had received prior systemic or radiation treatment, and all were newly diagnosed with stage II-IVA oral cavity squamous cell carcinoma. Everyone in the cohort had locally advanced, HPV-negative oral cavity squamous cell carcinoma. Peripheral blood mononuclear cells were analyzed directly, without maintenance or expansion in culture. Samples came from a longitudinal correlative study of a single-arm phase II trial of neoadjuvant nivolumab in oral cavity squamous cell carcinoma. Genomic DNA-based TCRbeta sequencing was performed on subject-matched pre- and post-treatment PBMCs and tumors from three responders and three non-responders. Peripheral blood mononuclear cells were drawn once before nivolumab treatment and a second time after treatment, when surgery took place. The Maxwell RSC DNA from Cells kit was used to extract genomic DNA from PBMCs.

For deep sequencing, PBMC libraries mostly used approximately 0.45 ug of input genomic DNA, with six replicates for each sample. TCRbeta libraries were prepared with the immunoSEQ hsTCRbeta kit according to the manufacturer's instructions. Sequencing of the completed libraries took place using an Illumina NovaSeq 6000 S4 flow cell after they had been pooled to around 3 nM. In the paper's pipeline: The immunoSEQ Analyzer was used for raw data preprocessing and quality control. The analysis was limited to productive rearrangements, and each clonotype was defined by a unique CDR3 amino acid sequence. Repertoire clonality was estimated as the Gini-Simpson index, which was calculated using the R package tcR. Student's t test was used to compare Gini indices, while Pearson correlation assessed associations with tumor size change. TCRdb's version of the immuneACCESS table is confined to in-frame rearrangements and falls short of the full clone set. An unresolved V gene accounts for under half of the shortfall where checked; the remainder is of unknown origin. The V and J calls and clone size come from that table; D and trimming were worked out from the DNA. A total of about 81,000 clones appear in this sample, under 85% of them only once. Around 3.2% of the sample is in the top ten clones.

The paper's findings and limits, for the study overall: After neoadjuvant nivolumab, T cell clonality (Gini index) in PBMCs was significantly higher in non-responders than in responders. Only a few patients per response group were included in the TCR analyses, and larger cohorts for validation were called for by the authors. Higher pretreatment blood Treg/Th17 ratios correlated with both higher pretreatment blood TCRbeta clonality and lower post-treatment tumor TCRbeta clonality.

This clone showed up just once. Its target antigen remains unknown. Per-base quality was not reported, and no clone a single base away is much larger than it. Recombination joined TRBV28 with TRBJ1-3; the D gene is possibly TRBD1, with 6 bases matching. Material: PBMCs, obtained before nivolumab (anti-PD-1) treatment. This receptor was taken from a person aged 35-79 years with oral cavity squamous cell carcinoma. The DNA sequence is TGTGCCAGCAGCGACCCCGACAGGAGCTCTGGAAACACCATATATTTT. The translation is CASSDPDRSSGNTIYF.